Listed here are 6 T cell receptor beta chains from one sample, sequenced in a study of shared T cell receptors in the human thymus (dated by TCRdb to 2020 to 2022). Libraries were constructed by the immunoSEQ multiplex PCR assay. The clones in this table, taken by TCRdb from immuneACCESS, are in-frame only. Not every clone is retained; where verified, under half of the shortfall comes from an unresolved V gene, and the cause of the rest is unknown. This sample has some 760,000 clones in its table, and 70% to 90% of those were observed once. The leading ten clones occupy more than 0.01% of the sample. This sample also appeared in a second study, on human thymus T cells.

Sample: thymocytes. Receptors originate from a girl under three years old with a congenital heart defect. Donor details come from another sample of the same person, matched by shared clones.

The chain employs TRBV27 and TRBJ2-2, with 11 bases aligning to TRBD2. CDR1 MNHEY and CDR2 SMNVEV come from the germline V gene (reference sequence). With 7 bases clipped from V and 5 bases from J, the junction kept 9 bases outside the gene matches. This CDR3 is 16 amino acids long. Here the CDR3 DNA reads TGTGCCAGCAAATGGCTAGCGGGGGGCGGAACCGGGGAGCTGTTTTTT. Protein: CASKWLAGGGTGELFF.

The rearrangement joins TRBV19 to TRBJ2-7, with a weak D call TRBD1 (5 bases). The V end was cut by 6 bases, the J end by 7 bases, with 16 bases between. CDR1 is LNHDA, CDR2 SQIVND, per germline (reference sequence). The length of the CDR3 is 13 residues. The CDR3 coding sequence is TGTGCCAGTAGCCCTCGCAGGGCCGGGGAGCAGTACTTC. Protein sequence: CASSPRRAGEQYF.

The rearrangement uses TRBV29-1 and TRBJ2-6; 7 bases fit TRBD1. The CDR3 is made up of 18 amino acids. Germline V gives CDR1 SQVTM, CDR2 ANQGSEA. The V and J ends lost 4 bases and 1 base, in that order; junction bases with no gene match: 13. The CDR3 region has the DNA TGCAGCGTTGTGTTATCCGGGACAGAAATTTCTGGGGCCAACGTCCTGACTTTC. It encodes CSVVLSGTEISGANVLTF.

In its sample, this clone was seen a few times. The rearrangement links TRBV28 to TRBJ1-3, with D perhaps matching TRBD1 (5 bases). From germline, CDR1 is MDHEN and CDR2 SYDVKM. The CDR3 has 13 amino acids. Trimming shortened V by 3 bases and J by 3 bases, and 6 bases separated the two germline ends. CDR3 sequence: CASSFRVGNTIYF. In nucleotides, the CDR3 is TGTGCCAGCAGTTTCAGGGTTGGAAACACCATATATTTT.

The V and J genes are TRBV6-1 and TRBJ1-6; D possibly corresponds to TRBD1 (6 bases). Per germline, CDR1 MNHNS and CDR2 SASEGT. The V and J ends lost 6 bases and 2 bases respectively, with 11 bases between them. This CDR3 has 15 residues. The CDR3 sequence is CASSTGQPYNSPLHF. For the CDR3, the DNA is TGTGCCAGCAGCACCGGACAGCCCTATAATTCACCCCTCCACTTT.

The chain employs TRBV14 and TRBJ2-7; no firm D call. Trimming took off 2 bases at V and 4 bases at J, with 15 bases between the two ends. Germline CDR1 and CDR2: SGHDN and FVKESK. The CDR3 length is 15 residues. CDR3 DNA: TGTGCCAGCAGCCAATTCCGGCCAGGTCCTTACGAGCAGTACTTC. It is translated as CASSQFRPGPYEQYF.